Here is one TCR beta chain with its context. Antigen specificity is unknown. Construction of the TCRbeta library involved unique molecular identifiers. TCRdb re-called the PCR reads with MiXCR, one entry per CDR3 protein. The table has approximately 430,000 distinct CDR3 sequences, about a sixth seen once. The data were taken from a study of T-cell reconstitution after alpha-beta-depleted transplantation in children. General observations from the study: Diversity of TCRbeta at day 60 was high in some patients, arising from surviving recipient T cells and thymic progenitors. Once a year had passed after transplant, T-cell counts and diversity came mostly from newly produced T cells. About two months after transplant, alpha-beta T cells reportedly came from several hundred expanded graft clones.

The germline V gene encodes CDR1 KGHDR and CDR2 SFDVKD. Trimming took 5 bases from V and 0 from J, leaving 12 bases between them. The CDR3 runs to 15 residues. The rearrangement joins TRBV24-1 to TRBJ2-5; D could derive from TRBD1 or TRBD2 (6 bases each). The sequence derives from a boy in the first two years of life who had a stem cell transplant for Wiskott-Aldrich syndrome, so the T cells may come from the graft donor. The sequencing here drew on PBMCs, mostly from graft donor cells, taken 360 days after TCRalphabeta/CD19-depleted stem cell transplant. The CDR3 DNA sequence: TGTGCCACCAGTGGGGGGGCGTTTTACCAAGAGACCCAGTACTTC. The encoded protein is CATSGGAFYQETQYF.